This TCR beta chain was identified in a study of CD8+ T cells in alopecia areata. On the study more broadly: Twice a day, 5 to 10 mg of oral tofacitinib was administered to treated patients.

Extracted RNA was reverse transcribed into cDNA, the sequencing template. Sequencing used immunoSEQ multiplex PCR; TCRdb keeps in-frame clones, though not all of them. The sample carries more than 9,500 clones, around three fifths recorded once. Peripheral blood and lesional scalp punch biopsies came from alopecia areata patients. After removal of 6 bases from V and 2 bases from J, the junction contained 7 bases not matched to a gene. The CDR3 is made up of 15 amino acids. CDR1 MDHEN and CDR2 SYDVKM come from the germline V gene. This clone has just one count. The rearrangement links TRBV28 to TRBJ1-5; 7 bases are shared with TRBD1. This TCR was sampled from a human donor with alopecia areata. Material: skin. The CDR3 is CASRNYRGGNQPQHF. In DNA form, the CDR3 reads TGTGCCAGCAGGAACTACAGGGGAGGCAATCAGCCCCAGCATTTT.